Below are 16 T cell receptor beta chains sequenced from a single sample in a study of cytomegalovirus exposure and HLA in healthy donors. In the PCR, 60 Vbeta and 13 Jbeta primers were used. Sequencing was performed with immunoSEQ multiplex PCR; in TCRdb, only in-frame clones are kept and a portion is missing. In the table there are some 190,000 clones, 75% to 85% of which are singletons. The sequencing sample was made of PBMCs. Receptor source: a young woman in good health and CMV-seropositive.

The gene calls are TRBV28 and TRBJ1-5, with a possible D match to TRBD1 (5 bases). CDR1 and CDR2 (germline): MDHEN, SYDVKM. Trimming shortened V by 1 base and J by 7 bases, and 17 bases separated the two germline ends. The CDR3 length is 16 residues. The CDR3 reads CASSLFHSGGAQPQHF. CDR3 nucleotide sequence: TGTGCCAGCAGTTTATTTCACTCCGGAGGGGCGCAGCCCCAGCATTTT.

This chain joins TRBV11-2 and TRBJ2-1; TRBD2 agrees at 9 bases. CDR3 size: 16 residues. The germline CDR1 and CDR2 sequences are SGHAT and FQNNGV. V was pared by 7 bases and J by 9 bases, with 16 bases of the junction left unmatched. The CDR3 bases are TGTGCCAGCATCCCCCGTTTGTTAGCGGGAGAGGCTGAGCAGTTCTTC. It is translated as CASIPRLLAGEAEQFF.

The chain employs TRBV7-8 and TRBJ2-2; no reliable D call. This CDR3 contains 12 residues. The germline gives CDR1 SGHVS, CDR2 FQNEAQ. V was clipped by 4 bases and J by 2 bases, with 2 bases between them. CDR3 in amino acids: CASSSNTGELFF. The CDR3 nucleotides read TGTGCCAGCAGCTCAAACACCGGGGAGCTGTTTTTT.

The gene calls are TRBV4-2 and TRBJ1-4; 12 nucleotides align to TRBD1. The V gene's germline CDR1 is LGHNA and CDR2 YNFKEQ. V shed 2 bases, J shed 10 bases, and the junction held 5 bases outside the gene matches. CDR3 length equals 15 residues. For the CDR3, the DNA is TGTGCCAGCAGCCAACCGGGACAGGGGGCTGTAAAACTGTTTTTT. Its translation is CASSQPGQGAVKLFF.

The genes are TRBV7-6 and TRBJ1-5; 10 bases are a match to TRBD1. CDR1 and CDR2 (germline): SGHVS, FNYEAQ. The CDR3 runs 15 residues. The J segment lost 4 bases and the V segment lost 1 base, leaving 1 base of the junction unmatched. CDR3 DNA: TGTGCCAGCAGCTTAGGGACAGGGGGGAATCAGCCCCAGCATTTT. Protein: CASSLGTGGNQPQHF.

The chain links TRBV2 to TRBJ1-1; TRBD1 is a possible D gene (5 bases). Germline V gene sequence: CDR1 SNHLY, CDR2 FYNNEI. V gave up 2 bases and J gave up 0 bases, with 7 bases separating them. The CDR3 length is 14 residues. The CDR3 protein is CASSERQMNTEAFF. The CDR3 DNA sequence: TGTGCCAGCAGTGAACGACAGATGAACACTGAAGCTTTCTTT.

The CDR3: CASRGPTDRVRETQYF. In DNA, the CDR3 is TGTGCCAGCAGGGGACCCACAGACAGGGTCAGGGAGACCCAGTACTTC. This chain uses TRBV28 with TRBJ2-5; 7 nucleotides agree with TRBD1. J lost 5 bases, V lost 6 bases, and 15 bases had no gene match. From germline, CDR1 is MDHEN and CDR2 SYDVKM. The CDR3 runs 16 residues.

As to this clone: The junction departs from germline at one end; a sequencing error may be responsible. The chain couples TRBV28 to TRBJ1-2, with D hard to call. The CDR3 is made up of 12 amino acids. Germline V gene lookup returns CDR1 MDHEN and CDR2 SYDVKM. CDR3 coding DNA: TGTGCCAGCAGTTTAGGAGAGGAGGGCTACACTTTC. It codes for CASSLGEEGYTF.

In its sample, this clone was seen a few times. The chain is built from TRBV5-4 and TRBJ1-2; no clear D. The length of the CDR3 is 13 residues. Germline CDR1 reads SGHNT; CDR2 reads YYREEE (reference sequence). Trimming stripped 0 bases from V and 6 bases from J, with 9 bases between. The CDR3 DNA reads TGTGCCAGCAGCTTGGTGCCAGAAGATGGCTACACCTTC. Protein product: CASSLVPEDGYTF. Variable domain in full (rest from reference TRBV5-4 and TRBJ1-2): ETGVTQSPTHLIKTRGQQVTLRCSSQSGHNTVSWYQQALGQGPQFIFQYYREEENGRGNFPPRFSGLQFPNYSSELNVNALELDDSALYLCASSLVPEDGYTFGSGTRLTVV.

V and J are TRBV13 and TRBJ2-4; a possible D gene is TRBD2 (6 bases). The CDR3 extends over 12 amino acids. V was trimmed by 3 bases and J by 8 bases, leaving 8 bases between them. CDR1 PRHDT and CDR2 FYEKMQ come from the germline V gene (reference sequence). CDR3 sequence reads: CASSLGGHIQYF. The CDR3 DNA is TGTGCCAGCAGCTTGGGGGGACACATTCAGTACTTC.

This clone appeared a few times. The V gene is TRBV28, the J gene TRBJ2-5, with 11 bases aligning to TRBD1. The CDR3 is 16 residues long. Germline lookup yields CDR1 MDHEN and CDR2 SYDVKM. Trimming took 4 bases from V and 4 from J; bases not matched to a gene: 8. The CDR3 reads CASSSPGQGARETQYF. CDR3 nucleotides: TGTGCCAGCAGTTCCCCCGGACAGGGGGCGCGAGAGACCCAGTACTTC. Using reference TRBV28 and TRBJ2-5 for the parts outside the CDR3, the full variable domain is DVKVTQSSRYLVKRTGEKVFLECVQDMDHENMFWYRQDPGLGLRLIYFSYDVKMKEKGDIPEGYSVSREKKERFSLILESASTNQTSMYLCASSSPGQGARETQYFGPGTRLLVL.

This clone appeared once. The gene calls are TRBV6-5 and TRBJ2-2; possibly TRBD2 for D (6 bases). The length of the CDR3 is 15 residues. The ends were cut back, 6 bases at V and 1 base at J, with 12 bases in the middle. Germline V gene data show CDR1 as MNHEY and CDR2 as SVGAGI. The CDR3 loop reads CASSRPAGNTGELFF. CDR3 coding DNA: TGTGCCAGCAGCCGACCAGCGGGGAACACCGGGGAGCTGTTTTTT.

This chain joins TRBV5-8 and TRBJ2-7; a possible D gene is TRBD1 (6 bases). Trimming cost V 0 bases and J 0 bases, with 10 bases left between them. Germline V gene sequence: CDR1 SGHTS, CDR2 YDEGEE. This CDR3 comprises 15 residues. CDR3 sequence: CASSLGAGVSYEQYF. The CDR3 region has the DNA TGTGCCAGCAGCTTGGGTGCAGGGGTCTCCTACGAGCAGTACTTC.

V and J are TRBV5-6 and TRBJ2-7, with a weak D call TRBD2 (5 bases). In germline, CDR1 is SGHDT, CDR2 YYEEEE. Trimming pared 2 bases from V and 6 bases from J, leaving 12 bases between. The CDR3 covers 13 residues. CDR3 protein: CASSLMGSGEQYF. CDR3 in DNA: TGTGCCAGCAGCTTAATGGGGAGCGGCGAGCAGTACTTC.

The gene calls are TRBV5-6 and TRBJ2-7, with 7 bases fitting TRBD1. The CDR3 contains 14 residues. Germline V lookup: CDR1 SGHDT, CDR2 YYEEEE. The trim removed 1 base at V and 3 bases at J, leaving 4 bases unmatched. The CDR3 sequence is CASSLWDSSYEQYF. CDR3 nucleotide sequence: TGTGCCAGCAGCTTGTGGGACAGTAGCTACGAGCAGTACTTC.

The chain recombines TRBV2 with TRBJ2-5; 7 nucleotides match TRBD2. Trimming at V came to 5 bases and at J to 0 bases, leaving 15 bases not matched to a gene. Germline V CDR1 and CDR2: SNHLY, FYNNEI. The CDR3 has 18 residues. In DNA, the CDR3 is TGTGCCAGCAGTCATTCCCCTTTTGGGAGGGACCACCAAGAGACCCAGTACTTC. It encodes CASSHSPFGRDHQETQYF.